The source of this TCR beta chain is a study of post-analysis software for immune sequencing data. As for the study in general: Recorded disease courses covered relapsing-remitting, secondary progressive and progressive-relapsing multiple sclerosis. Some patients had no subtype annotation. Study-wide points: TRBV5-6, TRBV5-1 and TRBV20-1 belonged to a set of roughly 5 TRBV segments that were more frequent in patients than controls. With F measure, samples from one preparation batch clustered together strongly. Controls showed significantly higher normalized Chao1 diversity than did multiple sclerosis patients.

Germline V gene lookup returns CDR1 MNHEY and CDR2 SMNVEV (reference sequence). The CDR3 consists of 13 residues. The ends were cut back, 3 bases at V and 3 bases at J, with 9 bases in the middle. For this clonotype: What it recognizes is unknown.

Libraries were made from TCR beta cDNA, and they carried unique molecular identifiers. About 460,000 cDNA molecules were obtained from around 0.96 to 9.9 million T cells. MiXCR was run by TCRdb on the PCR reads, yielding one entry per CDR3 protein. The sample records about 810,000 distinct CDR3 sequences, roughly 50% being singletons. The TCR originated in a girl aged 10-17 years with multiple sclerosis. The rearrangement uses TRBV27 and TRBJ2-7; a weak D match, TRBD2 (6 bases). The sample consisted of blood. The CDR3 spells CASSFQTSYEQYF. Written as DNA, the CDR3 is TGTGCCAGCAGTTTCCAGACTAGCTACGAGCAGTACTTC.